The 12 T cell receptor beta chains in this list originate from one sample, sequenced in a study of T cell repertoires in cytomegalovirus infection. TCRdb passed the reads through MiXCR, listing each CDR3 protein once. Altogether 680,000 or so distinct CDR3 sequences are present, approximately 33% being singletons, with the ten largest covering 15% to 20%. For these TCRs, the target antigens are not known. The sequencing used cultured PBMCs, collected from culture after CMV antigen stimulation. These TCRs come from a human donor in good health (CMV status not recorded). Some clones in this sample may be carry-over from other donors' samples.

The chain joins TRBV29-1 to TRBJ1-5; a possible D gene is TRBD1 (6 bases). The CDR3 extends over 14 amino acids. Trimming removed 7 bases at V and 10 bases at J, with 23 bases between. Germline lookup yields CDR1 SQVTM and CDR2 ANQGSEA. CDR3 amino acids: CSADRSSQPRPQHF. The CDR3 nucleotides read TGCAGCGCCGACAGGTCTTCACAGCCAAGACCCCAGCATTTT.

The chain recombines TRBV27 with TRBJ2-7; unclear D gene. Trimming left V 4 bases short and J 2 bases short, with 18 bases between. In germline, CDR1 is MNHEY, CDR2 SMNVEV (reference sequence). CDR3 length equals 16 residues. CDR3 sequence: CASSSYPVVPPYEQYF. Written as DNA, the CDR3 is TGTGCCAGCAGTTCATATCCCGTAGTGCCACCCTACGAGCAGTACTTC.

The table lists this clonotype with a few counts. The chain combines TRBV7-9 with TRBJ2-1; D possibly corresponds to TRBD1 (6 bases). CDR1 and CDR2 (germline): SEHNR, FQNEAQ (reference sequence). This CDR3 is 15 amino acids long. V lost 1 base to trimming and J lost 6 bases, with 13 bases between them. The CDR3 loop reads CASSLGTAMINEQFF. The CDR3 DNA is TGTGCCAGCAGCTTAGGGACAGCCATGATCAATGAGCAGTTCTTC.

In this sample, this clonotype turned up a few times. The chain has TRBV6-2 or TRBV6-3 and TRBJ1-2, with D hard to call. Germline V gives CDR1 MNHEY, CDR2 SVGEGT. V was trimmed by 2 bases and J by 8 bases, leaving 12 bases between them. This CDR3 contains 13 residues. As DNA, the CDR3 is TGTGCCAGCAGTTACGGAGGGTTTTACGGCTACACCTTC. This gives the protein CASSYGGFYGYTF.

This CDR3 is CASSPGTGPREQYF. For the CDR3, the DNA is TGTGCCAGCAGCCCCGGGACAGGGCCCCGCGAGCAGTACTTC. The genes are TRBV11-2 and TRBJ2-7, with 9 bases that match TRBD1. V shed 5 bases and J 6 bases; nucleotides not matched to a gene: 8. The CDR3 extends over 14 amino acids. Germline values: CDR1 SGHAT, CDR2 FQNNGV. The full variable domain, its missing parts supplied by reference TRBV11-2 and TRBJ2-7, is EAGVAQSPRYKIIEKRQSVAFWCNPISGHATLYWYQQILGQGPKLLIQFQNNGVVDDSQLPKDRFSAERLKGVDSTLKIQPAKLEDSAVYLCASSPGTGPREQYFGPGTRLTVT.

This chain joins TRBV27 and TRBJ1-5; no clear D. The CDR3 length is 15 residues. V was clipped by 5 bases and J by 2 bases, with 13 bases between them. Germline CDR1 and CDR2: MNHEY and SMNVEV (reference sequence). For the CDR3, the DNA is TGTGCCAGCAGTCGGGAGAGCGGCGGCAATCAGCCCCAGCATTTT. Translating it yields CASSRESGGNQPQHF.

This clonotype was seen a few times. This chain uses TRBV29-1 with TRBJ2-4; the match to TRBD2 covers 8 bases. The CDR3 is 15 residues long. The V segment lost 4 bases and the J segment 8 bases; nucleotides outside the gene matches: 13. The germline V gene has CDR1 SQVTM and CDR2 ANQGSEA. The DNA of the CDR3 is TGCAGCGTTGTACCGCGGGGGGCCCGAGTGGACATTCAGTACTTC. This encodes CSVVPRGARVDIQYF.

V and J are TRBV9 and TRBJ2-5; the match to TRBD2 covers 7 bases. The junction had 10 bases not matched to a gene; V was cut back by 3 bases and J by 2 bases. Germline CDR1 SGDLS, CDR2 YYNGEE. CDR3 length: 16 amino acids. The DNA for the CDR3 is TGTGCCAGCAGCGCCTCCCCGTCCGGGGGGCAAGAGACCCAGTACTTC. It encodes CASSASPSGGQETQYF.

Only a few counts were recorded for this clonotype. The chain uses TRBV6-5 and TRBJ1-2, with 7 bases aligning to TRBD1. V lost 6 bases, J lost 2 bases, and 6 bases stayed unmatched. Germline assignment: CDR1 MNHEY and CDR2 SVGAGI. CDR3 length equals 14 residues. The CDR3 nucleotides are TGTGCCAGCAGAAGACAGGGAATCAACTATGGCTACACCTTC. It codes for CASRRQGINYGYTF.

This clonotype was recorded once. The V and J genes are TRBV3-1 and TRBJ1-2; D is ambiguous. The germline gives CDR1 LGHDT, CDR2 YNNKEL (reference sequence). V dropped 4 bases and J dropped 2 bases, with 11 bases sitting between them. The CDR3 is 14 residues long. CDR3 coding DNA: TGTGCCAGCAGCCCCCGCCCGATAAACTATGGCTACACCTTC. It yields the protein CASSPRPINYGYTF. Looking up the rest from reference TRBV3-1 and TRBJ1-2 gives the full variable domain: DTAVSQTPKYLVTQMGNDKSIKCEQNLGHDTMYWYKQDSKKFLKIMFSYNNKELIINETVPNRFSPKSPDKAHLNLHINSLELGDSAVYFCASSPRPINYGYTFGSGTRLTVV.

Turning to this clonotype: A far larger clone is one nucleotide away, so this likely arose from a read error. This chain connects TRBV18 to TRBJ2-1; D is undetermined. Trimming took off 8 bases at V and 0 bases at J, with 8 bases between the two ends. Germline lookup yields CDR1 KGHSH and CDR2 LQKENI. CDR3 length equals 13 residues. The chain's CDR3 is CASRPSSYNEQFF. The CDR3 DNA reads TGTGCCAGCCGCCCGAGCTCCTACAATGAGCAGTTCTTC.

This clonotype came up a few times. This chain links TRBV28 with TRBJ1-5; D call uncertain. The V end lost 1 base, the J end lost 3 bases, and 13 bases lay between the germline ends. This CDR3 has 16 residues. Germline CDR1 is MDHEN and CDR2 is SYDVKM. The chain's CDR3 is CASSLFFSVPNQPQHF. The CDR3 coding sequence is TGTGCCAGCAGTTTATTCTTCAGCGTACCCAATCAGCCCCAGCATTTT.